This T cell receptor (beta chain) was sequenced during a study of breast tumors, draining lymph nodes, adjacent tissues. Samples came from axillary lymph nodes draining the breast cancer. TCRdb re-called the multiplex PCR reads through MiXCR, storing one row per CDR3 protein. The sample holds nearly 200,000 distinct CDR3 sequences, around 29% seen once. V shed 7 bases and J shed 1 base, with 13 bases lying between them. This CDR3 contains 14 residues. Germline values: CDR1 LNHDA, CDR2 SQIVND (reference sequence). Notes on the study in general: The lymph node origin of tumor T cells was framed as consistent with a hypothesis, not demonstrated. Compared with lymph nodes, tumors were less diverse; compared with nontumor tissue, more. Data fit most tumor T cells coming from lymph node, expanding in tumor. Luminal-like breast cancer showed significantly greater tumor-nontumor repertoire similarity than basal-like breast cancer did.

This clonotype was seen a few times. Antigen specificity is unknown. This receptor was obtained from a female donor with breast cancer. Some clones in this sample may be carry-over from other donors' samples. Input material: axillary lymph node tissue. V is TRBV19 and J is TRBJ1-1; no clear D gene. CDR3 sequence reads: CASIGRVTNTEAFF. The CDR3 DNA sequence: TGTGCCAGTATCGGGAGGGTCACGAACACTGAAGCTTTCTTT.